Below are 25 T cell receptor beta chains sequenced from a single sample in a study of OX40 agonist ivuxolimab in advanced cancers. Assay: immunoSEQ multiplex PCR; the TCRdb copy retains only in-frame clones and omits some. The profile shows tens of thousands of clones, 90% of them singletons. The material was CD4+ or CD8+ T cells sorted from blood, obtained in a trial of the OX40 agonist ivuxolimab. All receptors come from an adult with an advanced solid tumor such as melanoma, head and neck, liver or kidney cancer.

Concerning this clone: The sample contains more than one DNA sequence encoding this CDR3. J is TRBJ1-1 and V is TRBV5-1; tentative D call: TRBD1 (5 bases). V was clipped by 0 bases and J by 1 base, with 10 bases between them. CDR3 length equals 15 residues. CDR1 SGHRS and CDR2 YFSETQ come from the germline V gene. The CDR3 coding sequence is TGCGCCAGCAGCTTGGATGCGGGGGGGAACACTGAAGCTTTCTTT. It is translated as CASSLDAGGNTEAFF.

The rearrangement joins TRBV21-1 to TRBJ2-4; TRBD1, the table's D call, lacks a check against the DNA. TRBV21-1 is a listed pseudogene. The CDR3 runs to 19 residues. CDR3 sequence reads: CASSKLGTPGQGSGNIQYF. In nucleotides, the CDR3 is TGTGCCAGCAGCAAACTAGGGACCCCGGGACAGGGGAGTGGAAACATTCAGTACTTC.

V is TRBV9 and J is TRBJ1-5, with 8 positions matching TRBD1. Germline-derived CDR1 and CDR2 are SGDLS and YYNGEE. V dropped 1 base and J dropped 3; count of bases not matched to a gene: 3. This CDR3 has 15 residues. Here the CDR3 reads CASSVQGAPNQPQHF. CDR3 bases: TGTGCCAGCAGCGTACAGGGGGCGCCCAATCAGCCCCAGCATTTT.

The gene calls are TRBV19 and TRBJ2-1; no clear D gene. The CDR3 loop spans 11 amino acids. Germline CDR1 and CDR2: LNHDA and SQIVND (reference sequence). Trimming cost V 5 bases and J 8 bases, with 7 bases left between them. CDR3 loop: CASSFRDEQFF. In DNA, the CDR3 is TGTGCCAGTAGTTTCCGGGATGAGCAGTTCTTC.

The chain employs TRBV6-6 and TRBJ2-7, with D unclear. V dropped 1 base and J dropped 4 bases, with 8 bases sitting between them. Per germline, CDR1 MNHNY and CDR2 SVGAGI (reference sequence). CDR3 size: 13 residues. CDR3 sequence: CASSYLTAYEQYF. As DNA, the CDR3 is TGTGCCAGCAGTTACTTAACAGCATACGAGCAGTACTTC.

The chain joins TRBV9 to TRBJ2-5; D might be TRBD1 (6 bases). The CDR3 is 14 residues long. Germline V gene sequence: CDR1 SGDLS, CDR2 YYNGEE. Trimming removed 3 bases from V and 0 bases from J, with 9 bases in between. This CDR3 is CASSDNRDQETQYF. The CDR3 nucleotides are TGTGCCAGCAGCGATAACAGGGACCAAGAGACCCAGTACTTC.

This clone was observed a single time. The chain combines TRBV10-3 with TRBJ2-5; tentatively, D is TRBD1 (5 bases). Germline CDR1 reads ENHRY; CDR2 reads SYGVKD. This CDR3 contains 13 residues. Trimming stripped 6 bases from V and 7 bases from J, with 15 bases between. The CDR3 loop reads CAISFTGPRTQYF. Here the CDR3 DNA reads TGTGCCATCAGCTTTACAGGTCCTCGGACCCAGTACTTC.

The rearrangement uses TRBV2 and TRBJ2-3; D ambiguous. The V gene lost 2 bases and the J gene lost 4 bases, with 16 bases spanning the gap. The CDR3 sequence is 16 residues long. Germline CDR1 SNHLY, CDR2 FYNNEI. The CDR3 here is CASSENRLTHPDTQYF. CDR3 bases: TGTGCCAGCAGTGAAAATAGACTGACTCACCCAGATACGCAGTATTTT.

The CDR3 sequence: CASSDGPATSGKYNEQFF. The CDR3, as DNA: TGTGCCAGCAGTGATGGTCCCGCCACTAGCGGGAAGTACAATGAGCAGTTCTTC. V gene TRBV6-1 combines with J gene TRBJ2-1; TRBD2 agrees at 10 bases. CDR1 is MNHNS, CDR2 SASEGT, per germline. The CDR3 sequence is 18 residues long. V dropped 3 bases and J dropped 4; count of bases not matched to a gene: 12.

The rearrangement joins TRBV11-2 to TRBJ2-7; D possibly corresponds to TRBD1 (5 bases). Germline V gene data show CDR1 as SGHAT and CDR2 as FQNNGV. The length of the CDR3 is 13 residues. Trimming took off 3 bases at V and 4 bases at J, with 10 bases between the two ends. The CDR3 DNA reads TGTGCCAGCAGCTTGCAGGGTAAATACGAGCAGTACTTC. Amino acid sequence: CASSLQGKYEQYF.

This clone was recorded once. The chain combines TRBV30 with TRBJ2-7, with D hard to call. The V end lost 0 bases, the J end lost 2 bases, and 8 bases lay between the germline ends. This CDR3 comprises 13 residues. CDR1 and CDR2 from the germline V gene are GTSNPN and SVGIG (reference sequence). In DNA, the CDR3 is TGTGCCTGGAGTGTACACCCTACCTACGAGCAGTACTTC. It yields the protein CAWSVHPTYEQYF.

This chain links TRBV13 with TRBJ2-1, with TRBD2 matching 10 bases. V was clipped by 7 bases and J by 4 bases; unmatched bases: 4. This CDR3 has 14 residues. CDR1 PRHDT and CDR2 FYEKMQ come from the germline V gene (reference sequence). CDR3 DNA sequence: TGTGCCAGCACCTCGGGACTAGCGTACAATGAGCAGTTCTTC. Translated: CASTSGLAYNEQFF.

The V call is TRBV10-3, the J call TRBJ1-2; D gene unclear. V was cut by 2 bases and J by 7 bases, with 11 bases left in between. The V gene's germline CDR1 is ENHRY and CDR2 SYGVKD. The CDR3 spans 13 residues. The CDR3 here is CAISETRASGYTF. As DNA, the CDR3 is TGTGCCATCAGTGAGACAAGGGCTTCTGGCTACACCTTC.

The CDR3 loop reads CASSQDGTEAFF. In nucleotides, the CDR3 is TGCGCCAGCAGCCAAGACGGGACTGAAGCTTTCTTT. V gene TRBV4-1 combines with J gene TRBJ1-1, with unresolved D. The V and J ends lost 0 bases and 5 bases respectively, with 4 bases between them. Germline assignment: CDR1 MGHRA and CDR2 YSYEKL. This CDR3 spans 12 amino acids.

The chain recombines TRBV6-6 with TRBJ2-5; tentatively, D is TRBD1 (6 bases). The CDR3 is 11 amino acids. V was trimmed by 10 bases and J by 6 bases, leaving 12 bases between them. Germline values: CDR1 MNHNY, CDR2 SVGAGI (reference sequence). The CDR3 DNA reads TGTGCCACCAACAGGGAACAGACCCAGTACTTC. Translated, it gives CATNREQTQYF.

This chain uses TRBV11-2 with TRBJ1-1; TRBD1 is a possible D gene (5 bases). Per the germline V gene, CDR1 is SGHAT and CDR2 is FQNNGV. Trimming shortened V by 7 bases and J by 4 bases, and 22 bases separated the two germline ends. The CDR3 spans 16 residues. The CDR3 loop reads CASTWSRDIMGTEAFF. In DNA, the CDR3 is TGTGCCAGCACCTGGAGCAGGGATATTATGGGCACTGAAGCTTTCTTT.

The chain uses TRBV7-9 and TRBJ2-2; D not resolved. Trimming took off 6 bases at V and 4 bases at J, with 9 bases between the two ends. Looked up from germline, CDR1 is SEHNR and CDR2 is FQNEAQ (reference sequence). This CDR3 contains 13 residues. DNA of the CDR3: TGTGCCAGCAGGACGGTGGGCACCGGGGAGCTGTTTTTT. This gives the protein CASRTVGTGELFF.

The rearrangement joins TRBV15 to TRBJ1-4; 7 nucleotides align to TRBD1. This CDR3 region has 19 residues. Germline loops: CDR1 LNHNV, CDR2 YYDKDF (reference sequence). V gave up 1 base and J gave up 0 bases; unmatched junction bases: 11. The CDR3 DNA is TGTGCCACCAGCAGAGGAATAGACAGGGCCGACGCAACTAATGAAAAACTGTTTTTT. Translating it yields CATSRGIDRADATNEKLFF.

In DNA, the CDR3 is TGCGCCAGCAGCCAGGGACCGGGACAGGGCACTGAAGCTTTCTTT. Its translation is CASSQGPGQGTEAFF. The rearrangement links TRBV4-1 to TRBJ1-1, with TRBD1 identical over 9 bases. The CDR3 consists of 15 residues. Germline CDR1 MGHRA, CDR2 YSYEKL. After removal of 3 bases from V and 4 bases from J, the junction contained 6 bases not matched to a gene.

The chain joins TRBV7-2 to TRBJ2-5; 8 nucleotides align to TRBD2. The J call may not be correct, given that the DNA end is closer to TRBJ2-7. Germline V gene sequence: CDR1 SGHTA, CDR2 FQGNSA. The CDR3 has 15 residues. CDR3 protein: CASSPGGAGDYEQYF. The DNA of the CDR3 is TGTGCCAGCAGCCCAGGCGGAGCGGGAGACTACGAGCAGTACTTC.

The chain couples TRBV4-1 to TRBJ2-7; a weak D match, TRBD1 (5 bases). Germline assignment: CDR1 MGHRA and CDR2 YSYEKL. The CDR3 is 13 residues long. The V end lost 2 bases, the J end lost 7 bases, and 12 bases lay between the germline ends. The CDR3 nucleotides are TGCGCCAGCAGCCAAATGATGGGGCGGGAGCAGTACTTC. Encoded protein: CASSQMMGREQYF.

The rearrangement uses TRBV30 and TRBJ1-4, with 10 bases matching TRBD1. This CDR3 region has 12 residues. With 5 bases clipped from V and 9 bases from J, the junction kept 3 bases outside the gene matches. Germline V gene lookup returns CDR1 GTSNPN and CDR2 SVGIG (reference sequence). The CDR3 region has the DNA TGTGCCTGGGGACAGGGGGTTCAAAAACTGTTTTTT. It is translated as CAWGQGVQKLFF.

This clone occurred once. The rearrangement links TRBV15 to TRBJ1-1; D is unresolved. The CDR3 consists of 16 residues. The V end lost 2 bases, the J end lost 0 bases, and 13 bases lay between the germline ends. Germline CDR1 is LNHNV and CDR2 is YYDKDF (reference sequence). Here the CDR3 reads CATSRTPGYLNTEAFF. The DNA for the CDR3 is TGTGCCACCAGCAGAACCCCGGGATACTTGAACACTGAAGCTTTCTTT.

This chain connects TRBV11-3 to TRBJ2-3, with 8 positions matching TRBD1. Per the germline V gene, CDR1 is SGHNT and CDR2 is YENEEA. CDR3 size: 17 residues. The V segment lost 2 bases and the J segment 1 base; nucleotides outside the gene matches: 8. CDR3 residues: CASSLTRQGFGTDTQYF. CDR3 nucleotide sequence: TGTGCCAGCAGCTTAACCCGACAGGGGTTCGGCACAGATACGCAGTATTTT. The complete variable domain, with remaining parts taken from reference TRBV11-3 and TRBJ2-3, reads EAGVVQSPRYKIIEKKQPVAFWCNPISGHNTLYWYLQNLGQGPELLIRYENEEAVDDSQLPKDRFSAERLKGVDSTLKIQPAELGDSAVYLCASSLTRQGFGTDTQYFGPGTRLTVL.

The genes are TRBV6-5 and TRBJ2-2; 9 bases are shared with TRBD2. V was clipped by 5 bases and J by 3 bases; unmatched bases: 4. The germline gives CDR1 MNHEY, CDR2 SVGAGI. This CDR3 is built from 15 residues. The CDR3 DNA reads TGTGCCAGCAGTCTGACTAGCGGCCACACCGGGGAGCTGTTTTTT. Encoded protein: CASSLTSGHTGELFF.